This entry concerns a single T cell receptor (beta chain). What it binds is unknown. Each CDR3 protein gets one entry after TCRdb re-called the reads with MiXCR. The sample yields 150,000 to 200,000 distinct CDR3 sequences, about a sixth seen once. V was clipped by 1 base and J by 3 bases, with 11 bases between them. The CDR3 runs 15 residues. In germline, CDR1 is LNHNV, CDR2 YYDKDF (reference sequence). This record comes from a study of T cell repertoires in cytomegalovirus infection. As for the study in general: Public TCR beta signatures indicated both CMV infection and matching HLA type.

Regarding the study as a whole: Ex vivo, HLA-C-restricted CMV-specific TCR beta clonotypes prevailed over the rest of the response.

The chain combines TRBV15 with TRBJ2-3, with a possible D match to TRBD1 (6 bases). Sequencing input: CD8+ T cells from PBMCs. This clonotype was obtained from a human donor in good health (CMV status not recorded). Some clones in this sample may be carry-over from other donors' samples. The CDR3 sequence: CATSRGEQGTDTQYF. The CDR3 DNA sequence: TGTGCCACCAGCAGAGGGGAACAGGGAACAGATACGCAGTATTTT.